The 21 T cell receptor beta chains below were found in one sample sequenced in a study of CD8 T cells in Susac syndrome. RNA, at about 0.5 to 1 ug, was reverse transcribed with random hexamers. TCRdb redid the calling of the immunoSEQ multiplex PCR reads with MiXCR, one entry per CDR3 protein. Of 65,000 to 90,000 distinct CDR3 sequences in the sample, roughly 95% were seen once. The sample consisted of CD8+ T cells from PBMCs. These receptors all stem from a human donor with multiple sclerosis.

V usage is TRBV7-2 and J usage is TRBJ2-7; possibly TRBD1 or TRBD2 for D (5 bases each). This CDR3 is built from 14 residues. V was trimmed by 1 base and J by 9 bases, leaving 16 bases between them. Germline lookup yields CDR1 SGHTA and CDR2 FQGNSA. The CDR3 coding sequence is TGTGCCAGCAGCTTAGTCCGGGACGAGGTCGGGCAGTACTTC. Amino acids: CASSLVRDEVGQYF.

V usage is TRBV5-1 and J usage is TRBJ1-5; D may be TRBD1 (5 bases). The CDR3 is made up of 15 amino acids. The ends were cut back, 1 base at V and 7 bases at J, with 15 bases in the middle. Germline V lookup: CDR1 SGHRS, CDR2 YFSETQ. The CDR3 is CASSLYGGVDQPQHF. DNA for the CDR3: TGCGCCAGCAGCTTGTACGGGGGAGTGGACCAGCCCCAGCATTTT.

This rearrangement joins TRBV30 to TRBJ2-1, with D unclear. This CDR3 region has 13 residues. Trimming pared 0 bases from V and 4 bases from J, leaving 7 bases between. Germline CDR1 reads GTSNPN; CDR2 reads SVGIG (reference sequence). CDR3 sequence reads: CAWSVRPYNEQFF. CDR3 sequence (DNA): TGTGCCTGGAGTGTGAGACCTTACAATGAGCAGTTCTTC.

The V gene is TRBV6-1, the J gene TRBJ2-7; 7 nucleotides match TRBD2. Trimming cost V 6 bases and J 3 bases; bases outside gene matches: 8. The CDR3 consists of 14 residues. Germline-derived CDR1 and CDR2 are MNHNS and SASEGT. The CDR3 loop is CASRGTSDHYEQYF. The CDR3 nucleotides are TGTGCCAGCAGGGGAACTAGCGATCACTACGAGCAGTACTTC.

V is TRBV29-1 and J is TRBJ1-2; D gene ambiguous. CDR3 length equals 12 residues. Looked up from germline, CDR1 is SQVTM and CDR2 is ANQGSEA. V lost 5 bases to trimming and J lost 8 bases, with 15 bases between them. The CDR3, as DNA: TGCAGCGTTCGAGGTCGACTGGGCGGCTACACCTTC. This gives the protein CSVRGRLGGYTF.

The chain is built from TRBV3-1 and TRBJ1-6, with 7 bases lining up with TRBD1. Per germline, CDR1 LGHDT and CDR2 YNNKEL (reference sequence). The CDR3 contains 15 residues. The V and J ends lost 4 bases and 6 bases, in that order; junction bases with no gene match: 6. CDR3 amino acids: CASSLRQGLNSPLHF. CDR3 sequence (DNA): TGTGCCAGCAGCCTCCGACAGGGACTTAATTCACCCCTCCACTTT.

The CDR3 spells CASSFRDTSYEQYF. The CDR3 coding sequence is TGCGCCAGCAGCTTCCGGGACACTTCCTACGAGCAGTACTTC. V and J are TRBV5-1 and TRBJ2-7, with D perhaps matching TRBD1 (6 bases). This CDR3 region has 14 residues. CDR1 and CDR2 from the germline V gene are SGHRS and YFSETQ. Trimming cost V 2 bases and J 1 base, with 10 bases left between them. The full variable domain, in which reference TRBV5-1 and TRBJ2-7 provide the parts outside the CDR3, is KAGVTQTPRYLIKTRGQQVTLSCSPISGHRSVSWYQQTPGQGLQFLFEYFSETQRNKGNFPGRFSGRQFSNSRSEMNVSTLELGDSALYLCASSFRDTSYEQYFGPGTRLTVT.

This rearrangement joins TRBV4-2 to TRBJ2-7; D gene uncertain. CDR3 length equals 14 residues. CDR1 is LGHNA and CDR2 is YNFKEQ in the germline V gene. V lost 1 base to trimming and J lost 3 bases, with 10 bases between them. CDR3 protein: CASSQVGMNYEQYF. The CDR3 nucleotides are TGTGCCAGCAGCCAAGTAGGGATGAACTACGAGCAGTACTTC.

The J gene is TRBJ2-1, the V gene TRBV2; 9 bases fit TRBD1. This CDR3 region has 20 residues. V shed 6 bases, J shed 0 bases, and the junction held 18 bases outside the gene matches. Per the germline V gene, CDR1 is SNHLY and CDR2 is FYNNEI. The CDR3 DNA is TGTGCCAGCAGGATTGGGACAGGGCAGTGGGCCGTCAGCTCCTACAATGAGCAGTTCTTC. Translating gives CASRIGTGQWAVSSYNEQFF.

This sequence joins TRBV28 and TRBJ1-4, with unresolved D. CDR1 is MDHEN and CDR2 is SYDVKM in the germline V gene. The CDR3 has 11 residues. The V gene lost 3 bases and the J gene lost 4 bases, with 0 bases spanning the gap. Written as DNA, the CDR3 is TGTGCCAGCAGTTTTAATGAAAAACTGTTTTTT. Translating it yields CASSFNEKLFF.

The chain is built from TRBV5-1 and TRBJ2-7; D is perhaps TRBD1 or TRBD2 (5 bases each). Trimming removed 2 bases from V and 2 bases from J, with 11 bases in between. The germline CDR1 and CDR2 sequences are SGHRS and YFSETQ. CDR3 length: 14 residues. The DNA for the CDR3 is TGCGCCAGCAGCTTTCGGGACCGTCCCTACGAGCAGTACTTC. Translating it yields CASSFRDRPYEQYF.

CDR3 nucleotides: TGCAGCGTGAGGGCCGAGGAGGGGGATTTGAATGAGCAGTTCTTC. Its protein product is CSVRAEEGDLNEQFF. This chain joins TRBV29-1 and TRBJ2-1, with D tentatively TRBD1 or TRBD2 (6 bases each). V lost 6 bases and J 7 bases, leaving 22 bases between the germline ends. The CDR3 loop spans 15 amino acids. Germline CDR1 and CDR2: SQVTM and ANQGSEA.

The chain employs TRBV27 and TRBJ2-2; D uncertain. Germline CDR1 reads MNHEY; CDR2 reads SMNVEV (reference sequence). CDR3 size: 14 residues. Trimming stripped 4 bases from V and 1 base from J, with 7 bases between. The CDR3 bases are TGTGCCAGCAGTTATGGCCGGAACACCGGGGAGCTGTTTTTT. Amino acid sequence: CASSYGRNTGELFF.

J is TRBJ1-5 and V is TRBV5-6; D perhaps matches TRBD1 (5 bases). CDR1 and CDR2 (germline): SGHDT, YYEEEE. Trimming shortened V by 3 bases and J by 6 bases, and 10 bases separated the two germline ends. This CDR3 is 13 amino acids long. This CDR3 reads CASSSGGGQPQHF. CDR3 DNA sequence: TGTGCCAGCAGCTCCGGGGGGGGTCAGCCCCAGCATTTT.

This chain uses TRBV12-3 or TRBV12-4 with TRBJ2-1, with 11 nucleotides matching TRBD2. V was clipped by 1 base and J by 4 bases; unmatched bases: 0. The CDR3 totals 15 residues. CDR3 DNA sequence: TGTGCCAGCAGTTTAGGACTAGCGGGGTACAATGAGCAGTTCTTC. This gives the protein CASSLGLAGYNEQFF.

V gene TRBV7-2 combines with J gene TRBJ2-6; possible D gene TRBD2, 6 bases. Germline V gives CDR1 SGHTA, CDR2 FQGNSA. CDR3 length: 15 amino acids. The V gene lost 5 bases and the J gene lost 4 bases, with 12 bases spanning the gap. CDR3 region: CASSQGGTGANVLTF. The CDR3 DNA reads TGTGCCAGCAGCCAGGGAGGCACCGGGGCCAACGTCCTGACTTTC.

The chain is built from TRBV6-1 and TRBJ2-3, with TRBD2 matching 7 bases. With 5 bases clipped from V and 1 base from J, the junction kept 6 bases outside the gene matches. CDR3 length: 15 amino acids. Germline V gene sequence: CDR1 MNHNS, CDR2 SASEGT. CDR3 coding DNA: TGTGCCAGCAGTAGGGAGCGGGGACGCACAGATACGCAGTATTTT. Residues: CASSRERGRTDTQYF.

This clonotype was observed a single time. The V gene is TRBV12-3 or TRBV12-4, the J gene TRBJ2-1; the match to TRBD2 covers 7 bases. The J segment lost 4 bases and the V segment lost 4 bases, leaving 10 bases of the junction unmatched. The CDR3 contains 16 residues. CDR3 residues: CASSWAGGTAYNEQFF. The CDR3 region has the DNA TGTGCCAGCAGTTGGGCCGGGGGGACCGCATACAATGAGCAGTTCTTC.

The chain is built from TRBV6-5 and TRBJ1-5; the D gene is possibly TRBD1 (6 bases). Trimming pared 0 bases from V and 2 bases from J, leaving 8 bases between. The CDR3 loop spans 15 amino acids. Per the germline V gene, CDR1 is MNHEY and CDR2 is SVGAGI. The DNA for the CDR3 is TGTGCCAGCAGTTACTCGGCAGGGGGCAATCAGCCCCAGCATTTT. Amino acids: CASSYSAGGNQPQHF.

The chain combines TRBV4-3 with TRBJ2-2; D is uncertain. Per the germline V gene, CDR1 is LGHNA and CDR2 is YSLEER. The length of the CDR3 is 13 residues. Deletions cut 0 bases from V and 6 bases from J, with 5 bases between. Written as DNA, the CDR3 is TGCGCCAGCAGCCAAGATGTGGCCGGGGAGCTGTTTTTT. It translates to CASSQDVAGELFF.

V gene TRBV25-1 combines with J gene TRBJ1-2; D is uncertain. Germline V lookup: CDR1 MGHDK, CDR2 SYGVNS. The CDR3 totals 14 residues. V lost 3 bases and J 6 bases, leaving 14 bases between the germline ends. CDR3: CASSDSDLNHGYTF. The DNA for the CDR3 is TGTGCCAGCAGTGATTCTGACCTAAACCATGGCTACACCTTC.